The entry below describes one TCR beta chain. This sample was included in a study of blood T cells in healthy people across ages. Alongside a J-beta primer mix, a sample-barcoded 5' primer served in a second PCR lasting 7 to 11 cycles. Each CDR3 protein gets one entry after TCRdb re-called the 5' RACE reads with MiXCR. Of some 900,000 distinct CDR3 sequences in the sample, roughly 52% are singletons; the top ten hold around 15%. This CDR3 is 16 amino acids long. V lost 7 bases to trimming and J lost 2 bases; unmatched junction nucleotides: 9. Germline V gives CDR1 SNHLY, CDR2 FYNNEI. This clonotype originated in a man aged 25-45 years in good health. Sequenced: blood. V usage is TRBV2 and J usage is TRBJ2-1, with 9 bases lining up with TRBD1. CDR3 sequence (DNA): TGTGCCAGCAATGACCCCAGACAGGGGGCCTACAATGAGCAGTTCTTC. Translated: CASNDPRQGAYNEQFF.